Below are 14 T cell receptor beta chains sequenced from a single sample in a study of human versus mouse CDR3 diversity and MHC coevolution. The assay was immunoSEQ multiplex PCR, and TCRdb's table has in-frame clones only and misses some. The sample lists about 81,000 clones; 90% to 95% were seen once. The sequenced material came from naive CD4+ T cells from blood. The subset here: CD45RO-negative CD62L-positive naive CD4 T cells. Receptors originate from a person aged 30 to 70 in good health.

This rearrangement joins TRBV12-5 to TRBJ2-2, with TRBD2 identical over 10 bases. This CDR3 has 20 residues. J was trimmed by 1 base and V by 6 bases; bases with no gene match: 17. Germline V gene sequence: CDR1 LGHNT, CDR2 FRNRAP. The CDR3 DNA reads as TGTGCTAGTGGCCTGGCAAGCGGGAGGGCCTTGTCAGGGAACACCGGGGAGCTGTTTTTT. Amino acids: CASGLASGRALSGNTGELFF.

The J gene is TRBJ2-7, the V gene TRBV11-1; 9 bases fit TRBD1. Germline loops: CDR1 SGHAT, CDR2 FQDESV (reference sequence). This CDR3 is 16 amino acids long. With V trimmed by 5 bases and J by 0 bases, 8 bases remained unmatched. CDR3 residues: CASSAGGTGSSYEQYF. DNA for the CDR3: TGTGCCAGCAGCGCAGGGGGGACAGGGAGCTCCTACGAGCAGTACTTC.

This clone was counted once. CDR3 in DNA: TGTGCCAGCAGGTCCCTAGCGGGAGGATTTGGTGAGCAGTTCTTC. Translation: CASRSLAGGFGEQFF. This sequence joins TRBV2 and TRBJ2-1, with 11 bases lining up with TRBD2. Per the germline V gene, CDR1 is SNHLY and CDR2 is FYNNEI. CDR3 length: 15 amino acids. With V trimmed by 6 bases and J by 9 bases, 10 bases remained unmatched. The full variable domain, its missing parts supplied by reference TRBV2 and TRBJ2-1, is EPEVTQTPSHQVTQMGQEVILRCVPISNHLYFYWYRQILGQKVEFLVSFYNNEISEKSEIFDDQFSVERPDGSNFTLKIRSTKLEDSAMYFCASRSLAGGFGEQFFGPGTRLTVL.

CDR3 in amino acids: CASSLARSDYEQYF. The CDR3 nucleotides are TGTGCCAGCAGCTTAGCTCGGTCCGACTACGAGCAGTACTTC. The chain employs TRBV7-2 and TRBJ2-5; D ambiguous. The J call is uncertain, as TRBJ2-7 better fits the DNA end. In germline, CDR1 is SGHTA, CDR2 FQGNSA. The CDR3 has 14 amino acids.

The chain employs TRBV28 and TRBJ2-5; TRBD1 matches 8 bases. Germline V lookup: CDR1 MDHEN, CDR2 SYDVKM. There are 13 residues in the CDR3. V lost 1 base and J lost 11; bases outside the gene matches: 6. CDR3 sequence reads: CASSLFQGAVQYF. DNA of the CDR3: TGTGCCAGCAGTTTATTTCAGGGGGCGGTGCAGTACTTC.

The chain has TRBV28 and TRBJ1-5; no clear D. V lost 7 bases, J lost 8 bases, and 15 bases lay in between. Germline CDR1 and CDR2: MDHEN and SYDVKM. The CDR3 runs 13 residues. CDR3 bases: TGTGCCAGCATGCCGCGTCCCGGGGAGCCCCAGCATTTT. This translates into CASMPRPGEPQHF.

The rearrangement links TRBV27 to TRBJ2-7; 9 bases agree with TRBD2. The CDR3 consists of 14 residues. J was trimmed by 6 bases and V by 6 bases; bases with no gene match: 9. CDR1 is MNHEY and CDR2 is SMNVEV in the germline V gene (reference sequence). The CDR3 is CASSSSGAPLEQYF. The CDR3 DNA is TGTGCCAGCAGCTCTAGCGGGGCACCACTCGAGCAGTACTTC.

The rearrangement links TRBV27 to TRBJ1-5, with a possible D match to TRBD1 (5 bases). The CDR3 extends over 17 amino acids. Per the germline V gene, CDR1 is MNHEY and CDR2 is SMNVEV (reference sequence). Trimming shortened V by 2 bases and J by 6 bases, and 20 bases separated the two germline ends. CDR3 in amino acids: CASSLTGRPLSSQPQHF. The DNA for the CDR3 is TGTGCCAGCAGTTTAACAGGACGGCCGTTGAGTTCTCAGCCCCAGCATTTT.

The chain has TRBV28 and TRBJ1-2; D uncertain. V was trimmed by 4 bases and J by 6 bases, leaving 9 bases between them. Germline loops: CDR1 MDHEN, CDR2 SYDVKM. There are 12 residues in the CDR3. The CDR3 is CASSSEGNGYTF. CDR3 coding DNA: TGTGCCAGCAGTTCAGAGGGAAATGGCTACACCTTC.

The V and J genes are TRBV2 and TRBJ2-7; weak D call: TRBD2 (6 bases). CDR1 SNHLY and CDR2 FYNNEI come from the germline V gene. Trimming cost V 5 bases and J 2 bases, with 13 bases left between them. CDR3 length: 14 amino acids. CDR3 DNA: TGTGCCAGCAGTCGGCTAGCGAGGACCTACGAGCAGTACTTC. Encoded protein: CASSRLARTYEQYF.

This chain links TRBV27 with TRBJ1-1; 7 positions match TRBD1. The CDR3 runs to 15 residues. V shed 4 bases and J 5 bases; nucleotides not matched to a gene: 10. The germline V gene encodes CDR1 MNHEY and CDR2 SMNVEV (reference sequence). The CDR3, as DNA: TGTGCCAGCAGTTCCCGGCCCCAGGGGGGTACTGAAGCTTTCTTT. This translates into CASSSRPQGGTEAFF.

In this sample, this clone turned up once. V usage is TRBV9 and J usage is TRBJ2-1; possibly TRBD1 for D (5 bases). V lost 3 bases and J 4 bases, leaving 11 bases between the germline ends. Germline CDR1 is SGDLS and CDR2 is YYNGEE. There are 14 residues in the CDR3. The CDR3 protein is CASSEGQGYNEQFF. DNA of the CDR3: TGTGCCAGCAGCGAAGGACAAGGTTACAATGAGCAGTTCTTC.

J is TRBJ1-1 and V is TRBV7-9; 8 nucleotides match TRBD1. The V gene's germline CDR1 is SEHNR and CDR2 FQNEAQ (reference sequence). With 6 bases clipped from V and 7 bases from J, the junction kept 10 bases outside the gene matches. The CDR3 runs to 14 residues. The CDR3 is CASSFPQGASEAFF. The CDR3, as DNA: TGTGCCAGCAGTTTCCCGCAGGGGGCTAGTGAAGCTTTCTTT.

The rearrangement links TRBV7-2 to TRBJ2-1, with 8 bases identical to TRBD1. The V gene end was trimmed by 2 bases and the J gene end by 8 bases; junction bases not matched to a gene: 2. The germline V gene encodes CDR1 SGHTA and CDR2 FQGNSA. The CDR3 covers 13 residues. CDR3 nucleotides: TGTGCCAGCAGCTTATTCAGGGGGCATGAGCAGTTCTTC. This translates into CASSLFRGHEQFF.